Presented here are 25 T cell receptor beta chains from one specimen sequenced in a study of radiotherapy plus CTLA-4 blockade in lung cancer. The assay was immunoSEQ multiplex PCR, and TCRdb's table has in-frame clones only and misses some. The profile shows around 77,000 clones, less than 85% of them singletons. The input for sequencing was peripheral blood, taken from a patient treated with radiotherapy plus ipilimumab. The receptors shown here come from a human donor with non-small cell lung cancer whose response to radiotherapy plus ipilimumab could not be evaluated.

The chain couples TRBV18 to TRBJ2-1; TRBD2 matches at 10 bases. The CDR3 has 14 residues. Germline CDR1 KGHSH, CDR2 LQKENI. V lost 3 bases to trimming and J lost 8 bases; unmatched junction nucleotides: 4. CDR3: CASSPPLAGYEQFF. As DNA, the CDR3 is TGTGCCAGCTCACCCCCACTAGCGGGATATGAGCAGTTCTTC.

The V and J genes are TRBV6-5 and TRBJ2-3, with D possibly matching TRBD1 (6 bases). Trimming removed 5 bases from V and 0 bases from J, with 9 bases in between. Per germline, CDR1 MNHEY and CDR2 SVGAGI. CDR3 length: 14 amino acids. This CDR3 is CASSKQGSTDTQYF. The CDR3, as DNA: TGTGCCAGCAGTAAACAGGGTAGCACAGATACGCAGTATTTT.

The chain has TRBV6-6 and TRBJ2-2, with D possibly TRBD2 on 6 matching bases. Per the germline V gene, CDR1 is MNHNY and CDR2 is SVGAGI (reference sequence). The CDR3 sequence is 16 residues long. Trimming pared 7 bases from V and 5 bases from J, leaving 20 bases between. The CDR3 DNA follows: TGTGCCAGCACCCCTGCGGGATTGGGAGTAACCGGGGAGCTGTTTTTT. Amino acids: CASTPAGLGVTGELFF.

V is TRBV21-1 and J is TRBJ2-5; no check of the table's D call, TRBD2, against the DNA was made. TRBV21-1 is reported as a pseudogene. This CDR3 is built from 15 residues. The chain's CDR3 is CASGRTGLAEETQYF. The CDR3 bases are TGTGCCAGCGGCAGAACTGGACTAGCGGAAGAGACCCAGTACTTC.

This clone was found a few times. The chain carries TRBV27 and TRBJ1-4, with D possibly matching TRBD1 (6 bases). Germline V gene data show CDR1 as MNHEY and CDR2 as SMNVEV (reference sequence). This CDR3 comprises 15 residues. The V end lost 3 bases, the J end lost 4 bases, and 12 bases lay between the germline ends. CDR3 bases: TGTGCCAGCAGTTTGGGGACACGGAATAATGAAAAACTGTTTTTT. It is translated as CASSLGTRNNEKLFF.

The chain employs TRBV27 and TRBJ2-1; D is unresolved. The V and J ends lost 0 bases and 4 bases respectively, with 4 bases between them. Per the germline V gene, CDR1 is MNHEY and CDR2 is SMNVEV (reference sequence). There are 13 residues in the CDR3. CDR3 loop: CASSLSSYNEQFF. The CDR3 coding sequence is TGTGCCAGCAGTTTATCATCGTACAATGAGCAGTTCTTC.

This chain joins TRBV28 and TRBJ2-2, with a weak D call TRBD2 (5 bases). Trimming pared 6 bases from V and 3 bases from J, leaving 14 bases between. The CDR3 contains 15 residues. The germline V gene encodes CDR1 MDHEN and CDR2 SYDVKM. CDR3 DNA: TGTGCCAGCAGCCCACCCCGGGGAGACACCGGGGAGCTGTTTTTT. This sequence encodes CASSPPRGDTGELFF.

The chain uses TRBV9 and TRBJ1-2; weak D call: TRBD1 (5 bases). Trimming took off 0 bases at V and 3 bases at J, with 12 bases between the two ends. Germline V gene lookup returns CDR1 SGDLS and CDR2 YYNGEE. The CDR3 is made up of 15 amino acids. CDR3 amino acids: CASSVAQGLHYGYTF. The CDR3 DNA follows: TGTGCCAGCAGCGTAGCTCAGGGACTACACTATGGCTACACCTTC. Full variable domain (outside the CDR3, taken from reference TRBV9 and TRBJ1-2): DSGVTQTPKHLITATGQRVTLRCSPRSGDLSVYWYQQSLDQGLQFLIQYYNGEERAKGNILERFSAQQFPDLHSELNLSSLELGDSALYFCASSVAQGLHYGYTFGSGTRLTVV.

V gene TRBV7-6 combines with J gene TRBJ2-1; 10 bases are a match to TRBD1. Germline V gives CDR1 SGHVS, CDR2 FNYEAQ. The CDR3 length is 16 residues. V shed 1 base and J 10 bases; nucleotides not matched to a gene: 10. CDR3 sequence (DNA): TGTGCCAGCAGCTTAGGCCCGGGACAGGGGAGTCGGGAGCAGTTCTTC. Protein: CASSLGPGQGSREQFF.

The rearrangement joins TRBV6-6 to TRBJ1-1; D unclear. The CDR3 spans 13 residues. V gave up 0 bases and J gave up 4 bases, with 6 bases separating them. Germline V CDR1 and CDR2: MNHNY, SVGAGI (reference sequence). CDR3 residues: CASSYSSPTEAFF. CDR3 nucleotide sequence: TGTGCCAGCAGTTACTCGAGCCCCACTGAAGCTTTCTTT.

This chain connects TRBV5-5 to TRBJ1-2; no clear D gene. The CDR3 is 13 residues long. Germline V CDR1 and CDR2: SGHKS, YYEKEE (reference sequence). The germline V and J ends were trimmed by 3 bases and 4 bases, with 10 bases remaining between them. DNA for the CDR3: TGTGCCAGCAGCTCCGAGGGAGGCTATGGCTACACCTTC. Translation: CASSSEGGYGYTF.

The chain is built from TRBV9 and TRBJ1-2, with D perhaps TRBD1 (5 bases). CDR1 and CDR2 (germline): SGDLS, YYNGEE. CDR3 length equals 14 residues. Trimming stripped 4 bases from V and 4 bases from J, with 14 bases between. The CDR3 region is CASSPGGGSYGYTF. CDR3 DNA: TGTGCCAGCAGCCCGGGGGGGGGTTCCTATGGCTACACCTTC. The variable domain in full, completed from reference TRBV9 and TRBJ1-2, reads DSGVTQTPKHLITATGQRVTLRCSPRSGDLSVYWYQQSLDQGLQFLIQYYNGEERAKGNILERFSAQQFPDLHSELNLSSLELGDSALYFCASSPGGGSYGYTFGSGTRLTVV.

This clone was seen just once. The chain joins TRBV10-3 to TRBJ1-2; D is possibly TRBD1 (6 bases). The CDR3 consists of 13 residues. Germline CDR1 and CDR2: ENHRY and SYGVKD. Trimming removed 3 bases at V and 5 bases at J, with 10 bases between. The CDR3 loop is CAISDDRTYGYTF. The CDR3 DNA sequence: TGTGCCATCAGTGACGACAGGACGTATGGCTACACCTTC.

The CDR3, as DNA: TGTGCCAGCAGCGTAGCGACGACAGGGTCACCCCTCCACTTT. Its protein is CASSVATTGSPLHF. This chain connects TRBV9 to TRBJ1-6; 7 nucleotides align to TRBD1. Trimming removed 0 bases from V and 10 bases from J; junction bases left unmatched: 4. CDR1 is SGDLS, CDR2 YYNGEE, per germline. The CDR3 is 14 amino acids.

V gene TRBV6-6 combines with J gene TRBJ2-1; 8 nucleotides line up with TRBD1. Germline assignment: CDR1 MNHNY and CDR2 SVGAGI (reference sequence). With V trimmed by 0 bases and J by 8 bases, 6 bases remained unmatched. The CDR3 runs 15 residues. In DNA, the CDR3 is TGTGCCAGCAGTTACTCGGGGCAGGGGGCTTATGAGCAGTTCTTC. Protein product: CASSYSGQGAYEQFF.

This clone has only one observation. The chain combines TRBV27 with TRBJ2-3; weak D call: TRBD2 (6 bases). Trimming cost V 1 base and J 5 bases, with 19 bases left between them. The germline gives CDR1 MNHEY, CDR2 SMNVEV (reference sequence). The CDR3 has 17 amino acids. The CDR3 DNA follows: TGTGCCAGCAGTTTATGGGGCTTGGGGGGAGTTGAAGATACGCAGTATTTT. Its translation is CASSLWGLGGVEDTQYF.

The rearrangement links TRBV11-3 to TRBJ1-3, with D unclear. Germline lookup yields CDR1 SGHNT and CDR2 YENEEA. This CDR3 contains 13 residues. V was pared by 3 bases and J by 4 bases, with 7 bases between. CDR3 coding DNA: TGTGCCAGCAGCTTGATGGCCGGAAACACCATATATTTT. Translating it yields CASSLMAGNTIYF.

This clone has only a few counts. The chain employs TRBV2 and TRBJ1-4; D uncertain. V was cut by 3 bases and J by 4 bases, with 6 bases left in between. This CDR3 comprises 13 residues. Germline assignment: CDR1 SNHLY and CDR2 FYNNEI. In DNA, the CDR3 is TGTGCCAGCAGTGAGAGTATTAATGAAAAACTGTTTTTT. Encoded protein: CASSESINEKLFF.

This chain links TRBV14 with TRBJ2-5, with 14 bases lining up with TRBD2. In germline, CDR1 is SGHDN, CDR2 FVKESK. V gave up 2 bases and J gave up 0 bases; unmatched junction bases: 5. The CDR3 consists of 18 residues. CDR3 bases: TGTGCCAGCAGCCAACGAGGGACTAGCGGGAGCGACCAAGAGACCCAGTACTTC. Its translation is CASSQRGTSGSDQETQYF.

Points on this clone: The junction and the germline gene differ at one end; a read error may be behind it. This chain uses TRBV28 with TRBJ2-1; 11 positions match TRBD1. Germline CDR1 is MDHEN and CDR2 is SYDVKM. CDR3 length equals 16 residues. The CDR3 DNA sequence: TGTGCCAGCAGTTTAACCGGACAGGGGGCCTACAATGAGCAGCTCTTC. This gives the protein CASSLTGQGAYNEQLF.

The chain has TRBV11-3 and TRBJ1-1, with 12 bases matching TRBD1. Germline V lookup: CDR1 SGHNT, CDR2 YENEEA. V trimming: 3 bases; J trimming: 4 bases; junction bases outside the gene matches: 6. This CDR3 comprises 16 residues. The CDR3 loop is CASSLGTGGEGTEAFF. The CDR3 nucleotides read TGTGCCAGCAGCTTGGGGACAGGGGGCGAGGGCACTGAAGCTTTCTTT.

This chain joins TRBV6-1 and TRBJ2-7, with 10 bases that match TRBD1. The CDR3 is made up of 14 amino acids. V shed 5 bases and J 3 bases; nucleotides not matched to a gene: 4. CDR1 and CDR2 from the germline V gene are MNHNS and SASEGT. The CDR3 here is CASSMGQGFYEQYF. CDR3 DNA sequence: TGTGCCAGCAGTATGGGACAGGGGTTCTACGAGCAGTACTTC.

The genes are TRBV11-1 and TRBJ1-1; possibly TRBD1 for D (6 bases). Trimming stripped 6 bases from V and 0 bases from J, with 8 bases between. Germline V lookup: CDR1 SGHAT, CDR2 FQDESV (reference sequence). The CDR3 spans 13 residues. The CDR3 here is CASRRTVNTEAFF. CDR3 coding DNA: TGTGCCAGCAGACGGACAGTGAACACTGAAGCTTTCTTT.

The chain has TRBV5-4 and TRBJ2-7; 11 bases are shared with TRBD2. After removal of 4 bases from V and 6 bases from J, the junction contained 12 bases not matched to a gene. Germline V gene lookup returns CDR1 SGHNT and CDR2 YYREEE (reference sequence). This CDR3 is built from 16 residues. The CDR3 DNA reads as TGTGCCAGCAGCCCGCGCCTACTAGCGGGAGTGAGCGAGCAGTACTTC. It encodes CASSPRLLAGVSEQYF. Combining the CDR3 with reference TRBV5-4 and TRBJ2-7 gives the whole variable domain ETGVTQSPTHLIKTRGQQVTLRCSSQSGHNTVSWYQQALGQGPQFIFQYYREEENGRGNFPPRFSGLQFPNYSSELNVNALELDDSALYLCASSPRLLAGVSEQYFGPGTRLTVT.

The genes are TRBV4-1 and TRBJ1-2; tentatively, D is TRBD1 (5 bases). The germline CDR1 and CDR2 sequences are MGHRA and YSYEKL. Trimming removed 11 bases from V and 4 bases from J, with 17 bases in between. The CDR3 is made up of 13 amino acids. The CDR3 bases are TGCGCCGAAGGCGAAGGGGATGCCTATGGCTACACCTTC. Translation: CAEGEGDAYGYTF.